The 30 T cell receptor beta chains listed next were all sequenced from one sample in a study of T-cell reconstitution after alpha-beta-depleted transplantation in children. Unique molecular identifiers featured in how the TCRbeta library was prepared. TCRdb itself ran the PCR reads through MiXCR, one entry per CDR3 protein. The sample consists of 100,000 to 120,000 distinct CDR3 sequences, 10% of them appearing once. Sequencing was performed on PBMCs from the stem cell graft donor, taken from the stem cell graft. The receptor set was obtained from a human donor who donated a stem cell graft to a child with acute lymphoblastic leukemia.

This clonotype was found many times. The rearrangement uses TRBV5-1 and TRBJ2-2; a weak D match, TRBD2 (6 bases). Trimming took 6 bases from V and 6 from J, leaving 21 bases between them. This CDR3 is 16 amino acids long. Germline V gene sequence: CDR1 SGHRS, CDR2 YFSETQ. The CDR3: CASTTSGEAAPGELFF. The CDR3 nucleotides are TGCGCCAGCACCACTTCGGGGGAGGCCGCCCCCGGGGAGCTGTTTTTT.

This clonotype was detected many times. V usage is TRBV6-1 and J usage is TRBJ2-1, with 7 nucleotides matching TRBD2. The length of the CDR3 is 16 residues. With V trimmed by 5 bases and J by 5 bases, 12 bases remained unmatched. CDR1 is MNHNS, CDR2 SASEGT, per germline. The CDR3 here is CASSRLGGSGDNEQFF. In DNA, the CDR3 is TGTGCCAGCAGTCGTTTGGGCGGGAGCGGGGACAATGAGCAGTTCTTC.

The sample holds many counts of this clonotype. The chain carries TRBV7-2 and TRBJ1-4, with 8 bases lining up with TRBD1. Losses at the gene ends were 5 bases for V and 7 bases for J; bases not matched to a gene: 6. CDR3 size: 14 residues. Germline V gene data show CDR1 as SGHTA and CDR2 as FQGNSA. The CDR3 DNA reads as TGTGCCAGCAGCCCAGACAGGGGAGGTGAAAAACTGTTTTTT. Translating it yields CASSPDRGGEKLFF.

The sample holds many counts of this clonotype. The CDR3 sequence: CASREDRTANYGYTF. In DNA form, the CDR3 reads TGTGCCAGCAGAGAGGACAGGACAGCTAACTATGGCTACACCTTC. The chain combines TRBV6-1 with TRBJ1-2; 7 bases are a match to TRBD1. The germline gives CDR1 MNHNS, CDR2 SASEGT. The V gene end was trimmed by 6 bases and the J gene end by 0 bases; junction bases not matched to a gene: 7. The CDR3 extends over 15 amino acids.

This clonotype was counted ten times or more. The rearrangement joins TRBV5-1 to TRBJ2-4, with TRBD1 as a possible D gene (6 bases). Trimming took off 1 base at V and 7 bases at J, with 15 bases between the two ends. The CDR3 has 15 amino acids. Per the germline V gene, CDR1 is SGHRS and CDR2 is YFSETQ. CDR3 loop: CASSLMGQGPNIQYF. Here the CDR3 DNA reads TGCGCCAGCAGCTTGATGGGTCAGGGGCCGAACATTCAGTACTTC.

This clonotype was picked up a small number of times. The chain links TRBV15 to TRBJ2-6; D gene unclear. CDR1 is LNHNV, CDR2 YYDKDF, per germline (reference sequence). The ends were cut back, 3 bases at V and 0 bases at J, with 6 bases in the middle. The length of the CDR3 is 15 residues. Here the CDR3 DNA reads TGTGCCACCAGCAGGACCGCCTCTGGGGCCAACGTCCTGACTTTC. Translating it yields CATSRTASGANVLTF.

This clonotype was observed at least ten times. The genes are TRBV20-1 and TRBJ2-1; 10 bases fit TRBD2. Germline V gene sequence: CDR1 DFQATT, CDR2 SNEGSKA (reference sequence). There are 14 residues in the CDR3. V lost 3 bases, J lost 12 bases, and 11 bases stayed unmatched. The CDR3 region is CSASSSGRAVGQFF. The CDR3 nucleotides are TGCAGTGCTAGTTCCAGCGGGAGGGCCGTCGGGCAGTTCTTC.

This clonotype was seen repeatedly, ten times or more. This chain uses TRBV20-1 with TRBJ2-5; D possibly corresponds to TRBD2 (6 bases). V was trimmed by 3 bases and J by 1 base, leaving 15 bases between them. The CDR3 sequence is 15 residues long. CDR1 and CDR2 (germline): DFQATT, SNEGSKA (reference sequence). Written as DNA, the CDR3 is TGCAGTGCTAGCCGGCGGGGTGGCCCCCAAGAGACCCAGTACTTC. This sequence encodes CSASRRGGPQETQYF.

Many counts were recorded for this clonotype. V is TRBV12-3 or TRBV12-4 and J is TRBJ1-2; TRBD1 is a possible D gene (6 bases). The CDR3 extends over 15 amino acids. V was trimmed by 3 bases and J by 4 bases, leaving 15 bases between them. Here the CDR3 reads CASSFLPGDRYGYTF. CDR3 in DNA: TGTGCCAGCAGTTTTCTTCCAGGGGATCGCTATGGCTACACCTTC.

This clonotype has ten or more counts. CDR3: CSARRTGKGEQYF. DNA of the CDR3: TGCAGTGCTCGTCGGACAGGGAAAGGCGAGCAGTACTTC. The J gene is TRBJ2-7, the V gene TRBV20-1, with 8 bases fitting TRBD1. This CDR3 contains 13 residues. Per the germline V gene, CDR1 is DFQATT and CDR2 is SNEGSKA (reference sequence). The V gene end was trimmed by 5 bases and the J gene end by 6 bases; junction bases not matched to a gene: 9.

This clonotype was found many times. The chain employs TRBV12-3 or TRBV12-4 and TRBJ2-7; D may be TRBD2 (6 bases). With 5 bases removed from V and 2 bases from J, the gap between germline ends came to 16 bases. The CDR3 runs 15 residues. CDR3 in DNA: TGTGCCAGCAGTCCCCGTGTGGGGGGAGCCTACGAGCAGTACTTC. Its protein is CASSPRVGGAYEQYF.

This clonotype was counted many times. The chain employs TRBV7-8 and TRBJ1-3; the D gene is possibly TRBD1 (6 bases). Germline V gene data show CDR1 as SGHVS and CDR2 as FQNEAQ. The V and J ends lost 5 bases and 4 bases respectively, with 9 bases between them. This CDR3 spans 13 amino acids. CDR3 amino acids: CASSGTTGNTIYF. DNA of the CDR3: TGTGCCAGCAGCGGGACAACCGGAAACACCATATATTTT.

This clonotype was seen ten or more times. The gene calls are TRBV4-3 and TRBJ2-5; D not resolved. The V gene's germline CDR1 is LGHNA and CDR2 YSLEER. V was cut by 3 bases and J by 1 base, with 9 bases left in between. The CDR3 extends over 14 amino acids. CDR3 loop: CASSHTQLQETQYF. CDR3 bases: TGCGCCAGCAGCCACACCCAGCTCCAAGAGACCCAGTACTTC.

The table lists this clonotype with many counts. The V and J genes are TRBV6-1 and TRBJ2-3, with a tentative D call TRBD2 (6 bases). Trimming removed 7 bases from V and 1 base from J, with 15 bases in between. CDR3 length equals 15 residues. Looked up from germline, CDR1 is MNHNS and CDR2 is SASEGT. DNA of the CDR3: TGTGCCAGCATCCAAATAGCGGCCCGCACAGATACGCAGTATTTT. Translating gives CASIQIAARTDTQYF.

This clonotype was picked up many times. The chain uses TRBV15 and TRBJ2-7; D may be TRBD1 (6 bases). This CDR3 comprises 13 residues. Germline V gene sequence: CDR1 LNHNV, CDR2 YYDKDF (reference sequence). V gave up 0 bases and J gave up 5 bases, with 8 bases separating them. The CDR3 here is CATSRDYRDEQYF. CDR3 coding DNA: TGTGCCACCAGCAGAGATTACAGGGACGAGCAGTACTTC.

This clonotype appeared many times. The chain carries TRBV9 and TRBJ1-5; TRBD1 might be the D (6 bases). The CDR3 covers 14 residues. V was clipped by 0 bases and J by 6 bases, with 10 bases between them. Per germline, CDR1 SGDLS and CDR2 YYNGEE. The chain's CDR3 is CASSVDGGGQPQHF. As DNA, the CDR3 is TGTGCCAGCAGCGTAGATGGGGGCGGTCAGCCCCAGCATTTT. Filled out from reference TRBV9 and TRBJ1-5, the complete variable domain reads DSGVTQTPKHLITATGQRVTLRCSPRSGDLSVYWYQQSLDQGLQFLIQYYNGEERAKGNILERFSAQQFPDLHSELNLSSLELGDSALYFCASSVDGGGQPQHFGDGTRLSIL.

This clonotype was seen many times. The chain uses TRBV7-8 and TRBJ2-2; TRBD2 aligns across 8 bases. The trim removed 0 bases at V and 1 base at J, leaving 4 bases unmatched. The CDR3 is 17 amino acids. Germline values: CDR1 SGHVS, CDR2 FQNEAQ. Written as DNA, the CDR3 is TGTGCCAGCAGCTTAGCGAGGAGCGGGGGGAACACCGGGGAGCTGTTTTTT. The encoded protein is CASSLARSGGNTGELFF.

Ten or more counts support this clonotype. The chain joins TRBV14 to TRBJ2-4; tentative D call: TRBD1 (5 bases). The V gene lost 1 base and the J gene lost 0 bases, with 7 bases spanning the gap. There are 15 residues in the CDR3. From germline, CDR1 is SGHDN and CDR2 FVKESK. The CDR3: CASSQGGAAKNIQYF. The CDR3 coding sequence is TGTGCCAGCAGCCAAGGGGGCGCAGCCAAAAACATTCAGTACTTC. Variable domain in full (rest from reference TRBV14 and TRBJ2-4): EAGVTQFPSHSVIEKGQTVTLRCDPISGHDNLYWYRRVMGKEIKFLLHFVKESKQDESGMPNNRFLAERTGGTYSTLKVQPAELEDSGVYFCASSQGGAAKNIQYFGAGTRLSVL.

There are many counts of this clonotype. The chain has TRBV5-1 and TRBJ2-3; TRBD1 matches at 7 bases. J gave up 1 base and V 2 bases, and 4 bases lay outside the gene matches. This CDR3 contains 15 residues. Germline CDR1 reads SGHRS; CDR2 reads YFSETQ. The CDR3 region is CASSFEGQGTDTQYF. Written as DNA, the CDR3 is TGCGCCAGCAGCTTCGAAGGACAGGGCACAGATACGCAGTATTTT.

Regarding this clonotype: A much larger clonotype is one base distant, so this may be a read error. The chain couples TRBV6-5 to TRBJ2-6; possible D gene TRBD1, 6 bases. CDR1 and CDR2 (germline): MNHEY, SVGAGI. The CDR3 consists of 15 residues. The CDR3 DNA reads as TGTGCCAGCAGTTTACAGGGCTCTGGGGCCAACGGCCTGACTTTC. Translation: CASSLQGSGANGLTF.

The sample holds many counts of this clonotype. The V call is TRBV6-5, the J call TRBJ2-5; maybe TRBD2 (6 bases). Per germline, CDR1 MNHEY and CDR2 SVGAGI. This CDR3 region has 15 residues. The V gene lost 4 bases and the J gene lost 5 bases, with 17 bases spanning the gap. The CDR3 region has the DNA TGTGCCAGCAGTTCCCCTCGGGGGTTAGGGGAGACCCAGTACTTC. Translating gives CASSSPRGLGETQYF.

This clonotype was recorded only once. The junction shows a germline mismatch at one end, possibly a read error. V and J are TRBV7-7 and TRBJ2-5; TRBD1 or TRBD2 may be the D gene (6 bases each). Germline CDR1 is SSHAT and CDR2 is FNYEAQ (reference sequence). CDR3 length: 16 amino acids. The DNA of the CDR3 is TGTGCTAGCAGTCCCGAGGGGGGACTGCGCCAAGAGACCCAGTACTTC. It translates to CASSPEGGLRQETQYF.

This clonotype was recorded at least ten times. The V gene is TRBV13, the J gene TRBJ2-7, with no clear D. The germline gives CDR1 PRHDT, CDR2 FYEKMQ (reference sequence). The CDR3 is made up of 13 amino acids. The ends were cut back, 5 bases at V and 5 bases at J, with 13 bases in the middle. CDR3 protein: CASSAPGRDEQYF. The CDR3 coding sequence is TGTGCCAGCAGCGCCCCGGGTAGGGACGAGCAGTACTTC.

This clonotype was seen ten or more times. The CDR3: CASSQDTEAFF. The CDR3 DNA is TGTGCCAGCAGCCAAGACACTGAAGCTTTCTTT. V is TRBV5-5 and J is TRBJ1-1; no reliable D call. Trimming stripped 4 bases from V and 3 bases from J, with 4 bases between. The CDR3 is 11 residues long. The germline CDR1 and CDR2 sequences are SGHKS and YYEKEE (reference sequence).

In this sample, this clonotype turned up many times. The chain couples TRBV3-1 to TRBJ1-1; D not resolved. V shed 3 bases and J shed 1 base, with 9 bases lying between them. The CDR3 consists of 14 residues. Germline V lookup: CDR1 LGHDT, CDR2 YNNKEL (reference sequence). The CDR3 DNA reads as TGTGCCAGCAGCCAGGGCGGAAGGAACACTGAAGCTTTCTTT. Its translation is CASSQGGRNTEAFF.

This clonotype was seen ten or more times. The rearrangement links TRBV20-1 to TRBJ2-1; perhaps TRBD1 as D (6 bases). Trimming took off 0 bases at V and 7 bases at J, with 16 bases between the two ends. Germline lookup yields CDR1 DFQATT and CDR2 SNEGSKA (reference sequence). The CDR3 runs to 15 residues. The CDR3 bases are TGCAGTGCTAGAGATTGGGGGACACCCTTGAATGAGCAGTTCTTC. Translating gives CSARDWGTPLNEQFF.

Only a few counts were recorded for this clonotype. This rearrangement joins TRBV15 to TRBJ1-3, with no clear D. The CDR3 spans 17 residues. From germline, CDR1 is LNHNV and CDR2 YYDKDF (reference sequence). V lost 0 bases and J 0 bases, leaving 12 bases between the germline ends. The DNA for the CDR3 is TGTGCCACCAGCAGAGACCTGCCCAAAAGCTCTGGAAACACCATATATTTT. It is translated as CATSRDLPKSSGNTIYF. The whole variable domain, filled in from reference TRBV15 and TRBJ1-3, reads DAMVIQNPRYQVTQFGKPVTLSCSQTLNHNVMYWYQQKSSQAPKLLFHYYDKDFNNEADTPDNFQSRRPNTSFCFLDIRSPGLGDTAMYLCATSRDLPKSSGNTIYFGEGSWLTVV.

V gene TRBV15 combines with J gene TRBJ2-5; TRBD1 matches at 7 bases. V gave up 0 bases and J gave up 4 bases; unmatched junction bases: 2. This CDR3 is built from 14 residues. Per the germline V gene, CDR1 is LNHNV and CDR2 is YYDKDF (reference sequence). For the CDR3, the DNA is TGTGCCACCAGCAGAGAACAGGGGAGAGAGACCCAGTACTTC. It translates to CATSREQGRETQYF. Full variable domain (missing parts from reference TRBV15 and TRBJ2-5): DAMVIQNPRYQVTQFGKPVTLSCSQTLNHNVMYWYQQKSSQAPKLLFHYYDKDFNNEADTPDNFQSRRPNTSFCFLDIRSPGLGDTAMYLCATSREQGRETQYFGPGTRLLVL.

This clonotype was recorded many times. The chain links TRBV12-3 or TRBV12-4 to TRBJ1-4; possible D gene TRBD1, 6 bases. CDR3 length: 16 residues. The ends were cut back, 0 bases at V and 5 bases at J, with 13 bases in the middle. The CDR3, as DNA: TGTGCCAGCAGTTTAGCGGGCAGGGGACCAAATGAAAAACTGTTTTTT. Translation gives CASSLAGRGPNEKLFF.

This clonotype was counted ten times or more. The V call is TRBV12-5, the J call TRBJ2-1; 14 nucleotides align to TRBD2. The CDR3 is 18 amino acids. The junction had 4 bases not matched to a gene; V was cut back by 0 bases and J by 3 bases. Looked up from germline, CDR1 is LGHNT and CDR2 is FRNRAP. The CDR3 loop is CASGLVGLAGGLYNEQFF. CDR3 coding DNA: TGTGCTAGTGGTTTGGTAGGACTAGCGGGAGGCCTCTACAATGAGCAGTTCTTC.